This TCR beta chain stems from a study of T cells after yellow fever vaccination. Conversion of TCR transcripts into cDNA relied on 5'RACE template switching, which added a universal primer site and UMIs. TCRdb reprocessed the 5' RACE reads with MiXCR, giving one entry per CDR3 protein. The sample includes 95,000 to 150,000 distinct CDR3 sequences, almost 9% of them seen just once. Study results and limitations: Subsequent to the booster, the majority of primary-vaccination clones reappeared (around 96% CD4, 88% CD8). It was a small share of clonotypes that appeared in both CD4 and CD8 compartments. Abundant clonotypes from the bulk population could have been carried over as contaminants into FACS-sorted repertoires.

The CDR3 contains 14 residues. Per the germline V gene, CDR1 is SGHTA and CDR2 is FQGNSA. Between the trimmed V and J ends, which lost 1 base and 3 bases, there was a span of 9 bases. This clonotype was counted between two and nine times. What it binds is unknown. This specimen was CD8+ T cells sorted from PBMCs, taken on the day of the yellow fever booster vaccination. The sequence derives from a man in his late teens or twenties who received the YFV17D yellow fever vaccine. This chain uses TRBV7-2 with TRBJ1-2; unclear D gene. The CDR3 DNA is TGTGCCAGCAGCTTAGGGACCGGGGACTATGGCTACACCTTC. Translation gives CASSLGTGDYGYTF. Together with reference TRBV7-2 and TRBJ1-2, the CDR3 gives the full variable domain: GAGVSQSPSNKVTEKGKDVELRCDPISGHTALYWYRQSLGQGLEFLIYFQGNSAPDKSGLPSDRFSAERTGGSVSTLTIQRTQQEDSAVYLCASSLGTGDYGYTFGSGTRLTVV.